This T cell receptor beta chain was recovered during a study of blood T cell repertoires in COVID-19. Across the whole study: Material from acute and convalescent COVID-19 was sourced from the United States, Italy and Spain.

TCRdb keeps only in-frame clones here, not all; method: immunoSEQ multiplex PCR. The table includes approximately 170,000 clones, around 91% detected once. Donors of Cohort 3 who recovered were those that had two negative PCRs, clearance, or symptom resolution. Trimming took 0 bases from V and 6 from J, leaving 13 bases between them. The CDR3 totals 15 residues. CDR1 is SGDLS and CDR2 is YYNGEE in the germline V gene. V gene TRBV9 combines with J gene TRBJ1-5; possible D gene TRBD1, 6 bases. The TCR was taken from a woman aged 18 to 35 who had recovered from COVID-19. Material: PBMCs or T cells enriched from blood (not recorded which). The CDR3 DNA is TGTGCCAGCAGCGTAGACGGGGGGGCTGGTCAGCCCCAGCATTTT. This gives the protein CASSVDGGAGQPQHF.